A selection of T cell receptor beta chains follows, all from one sample in a study of PD-1 blockade in classical Hodgkin lymphoma. Using immunoSEQ multiplex PCR, the repertoire was profiled, and TCRdb retains in-frame clones only, with some absent. The repertoire includes some 52,000 clones, roughly 86% of them detected once, and about 6.7% sits in the top ten. The sample consisted of peripheral blood mononuclear cells (PBMCs), taken before the fourth cycle of nivolumab. The receptor source for this set is a human donor with classical Hodgkin lymphoma. Both conserved end residues are part of each CDR3. D genes are given only for firm matches. The listing skips clone size in some rows; elsewhere it reads once, few, many or a size class.

clone size	D gene	V gene	J gene	CDR3 protein	CDR3 DNA
NA	NA	TRBV6-1	TRBJ2-7	CASTRQVSYEQYF	TGTGCCAGCACCAGACAGGTCTCCTACGAGCAGTACTTC
few	NA	TRBV2	TRBJ1-1	CASSEGAANTEAFF	TGTGCCAGCAGTGAAGGGGCAGCGAACACTGAAGCTTTCTTT
once	TRBD2	TRBV5-4	TRBJ2-7	CASSVRTSGSYEQYF	TGTGCCAGCAGCGTGCGGACTAGCGGCTCCTACGAGCAGTACTTC
NA	TRBD1	TRBV19	TRBJ2-3	CASSPWTGSTDTQYF	TGTGCCAGTAGTCCGTGGACAGGGAGCACAGATACGCAGTATTTT
few	NA	TRBV29-1	TRBJ2-3	CSVRGGTDTQYF	TGCAGCGTCCGTGGGGGCACAGATACGCAGTATTTT
NA	NA	TRBV7-3	TRBJ2-5	CASSPAGSRGHTQYF	TGTGCCAGCAGCCCAGCGGGGAGCAGGGGGCATACCCAGTACTTC
NA	NA	TRBV5-1	TRBJ2-7	CASSFDRQSYEQYF	TGCGCCAGCAGCTTCGACAGACAGTCCTACGAGCAGTACTTC
once	NA	TRBV20-1	TRBJ2-5	CSASREETQYF	TGCAGTGCTAGCAGGGAGGAGACCCAGTACTTC
NA	NA	TRBV18	TRBJ1-1	CASSQGQHTEAFF	TGTGCCAGCTCACAAGGACAGCACACTGAAGCTTTCTTT
NA	NA	TRBV11-3	TRBJ2-1	CASSLGCITVRESNEQFF	TGTGCCAGCAGCTTAGGCTGTATTACGGTCCGGGAATCAAATGAGCAGTTCTTC
NA	TRBD2	TRBV28	TRBJ2-3	CASSSPPTSGRARDTQYF	TGTGCCAGCAGTTCTCCCCCGACTAGCGGGAGGGCCAGGGATACGCAGTATTTT
few	NA	TRBV9	TRBJ1-4	CASSVGGATNEKLFF	TGTGCCAGCAGCGTAGGAGGGGCTACTAATGAAAAACTGTTTTTT
NA	TRBD1	TRBV5-1	TRBJ2-1	CASSATTGEWTNEQFF	TGCGCCAGCAGCGCAACGACAGGGGAGTGGACTAATGAGCAGTTCTTC
NA	TRBD2	TRBV5-6	TRBJ2-1	CASSIPGLAGGGYNEQFF	TGTGCCAGCAGCATACCGGGTTTAGCGGGAGGGGGGTACAATGAGCAGTTCTTC
NA	NA	TRBV19	TRBJ2-6	CASSTLSSGANVLTF	TGTGCCAGTAGCACACTGAGCTCTGGGGCCAACGTCCTGACTTTC
once	TRBD1	TRBV6-1	TRBJ1-2	CASSVSPGTAPSNYGYTF	TGTGCCAGCAGTGTAAGTCCAGGGACAGCCCCTTCGAACTATGGCTACACCTTC
NA	NA	TRBV7-9	TRBJ1-2	CASSLVQKGYTF	TGTGCCAGCAGCTTAGTCCAAAAGGGCTACACCTTC
NA	NA	TRBV9	TRBJ1-2	CASSVELGYGYTF	TGTGCCAGCAGCGTAGAACTTGGCTATGGCTACACCTTC
NA	NA	TRBV5-6	TRBJ2-1	CASSILGYNEQFF	TGTGCCAGCAGCATTCTCGGGTACAATGAGCAGTTCTTC
few	NA	TRBV6-6	TRBJ1-5	CASDHGEAGQPQHF	TGTGCCAGCGACCACGGGGAAGCCGGTCAGCCCCAGCATTTT
NA	TRBD2	TRBV6-5	TRBJ2-7	CATNGAGGPYEQYF	TGTGCCACAAACGGGGCGGGGGGGCCCTACGAGCAGTACTTC
NA	NA	TRBV9	TRBJ2-6	CASTLDTGANVLTF	TGTGCCAGCACCCTGGACACTGGGGCCAACGTCCTGACTTTC
NA	TRBD1	TRBV6-1	TRBJ2-7	CASSEPRGPPYEQYF	TGTGCCAGCAGTGAACCGAGGGGGCCTCCCTACGAGCAGTACTTC
NA	TRBD2	TRBV6-5	TRBJ2-1	CASRALGLADNEQFF	TGTGCCAGCAGGGCCCTCGGGCTAGCGGACAATGAGCAGTTCTTC
NA	NA	TRBV4-1	TRBJ2-1	CASSQDAGISYNEQFF	TGCGCCAGCAGCCAAGATGCAGGGATCTCCTACAATGAGCAGTTCTTC
NA	NA	TRBV7-3	TRBJ2-1	CASSSVPRNEQFF	TGTGCCAGCAGCTCCGTCCCTCGGAATGAGCAGTTCTTC
NA	NA	TRBV2	TRBJ2-3	CASSEERLVLTSTDTQYF	TGTGCCAGCAGCGAGGAAAGACTAGTACTCACCAGTACAGATACGCAGTATTTT
NA	TRBD2	TRBV19	TRBJ2-7	CASSLRGGATQGEQYF	TGTGCCAGTAGTCTTCGGGGAGGGGCGACTCAGGGCGAGCAGTACTTC
NA	TRBD1	TRBV14	TRBJ1-1	CASSQAHRDRYPEAFF	TGTGCCAGCAGCCAAGCGCACCGGGACAGGTACCCCGAAGCTTTCTTT
NA	NA	TRBV5-1	TRBJ2-6	CASSWDIGSGANVLTF	TGCGCCAGCAGCTGGGACATAGGCTCTGGGGCCAACGTCCTGACTTTC
NA	TRBD2	TRBV6-4	TRBJ2-3	CASSGWTSGEASTDTQYF	TGTGCCAGCAGTGGATGGACTAGCGGGGAGGCAAGCACAGATACGCAGTATTTT
NA	NA	TRBV7-2	TRBJ1-1	CASRRDSGIMNTEAFF	TGTGCCAGCAGACGGGACTCAGGGATTATGAACACTGAAGCTTTCTTT
NA	NA	TRBV4-3	TRBJ1-2	CASSQEPPGPGSAYGYTF	TGCGCCAGCAGCCAAGAACCACCTGGTCCAGGTAGCGCCTATGGCTACACCTTC
NA	TRBD1	TRBV5-8	TRBJ1-2	CASSLNRGGYGYTF	TGTGCCAGCAGCTTGAACAGGGGGGGCTATGGCTACACCTTC
NA	NA	TRBV4-1	TRBJ1-4	CASSQDPGAPNEKLFF	TGCGCCAGCAGCCAAGATCCCGGGGCTCCTAATGAAAAACTGTTTTTT
NA	NA	TRBV11-1	TRBJ2-2	CASSLDTGTGELFF	TGTGCCAGCAGCTTAGATACTGGGACCGGGGAGCTGTTTTTT
NA	NA	TRBV5-1	TRBJ1-3	CASSLGAGSSSGNTIYF	TGCGCCAGCAGCTTGGGCGCAGGGTCGAGCTCTGGAAACACCATATATTTT
NA	TRBD1	TRBV19	TRBJ1-5	CASSTIGTGFSNQPQHF	TGTGCCAGTAGCACTATCGGGACAGGGTTTAGCAATCAGCCCCAGCATTTT
NA	NA	TRBV5-1	TRBJ2-3	CASSLTDTQYF	TGCGCCAGCAGTCTCACAGATACGCAGTATTTT
NA	NA	TRBV18	TRBJ1-6	CASSQDSSQGPNSPLHF	TGTGCCAGCTCTCAAGACTCGAGCCAGGGGCCAAATTCACCCCTCCACTTT
NA	NA	TRBV11-3	TRBJ2-3	CASSPLGGASTDTQYF	TGTGCCAGCAGCCCCCTTGGGGGTGCGAGCACAGATACGCAGTATTTT
NA	NA	TRBV11-2	TRBJ2-7	CASSLDSGQITYEQYF	TGTGCCAGCAGCTTAGACTCAGGACAGATAACCTACGAGCAGTACTTC
NA	TRBD1	TRBV7-8	TRBJ2-7	CASSPGTGSSYEQYF	TGTGCCAGCAGCCCCGGGACAGGGAGCTCCTACGAGCAGTACTTC
NA	NA	TRBV28	TRBJ2-3	CASSPPGLDTDTQYF	TGTGCCAGCAGTCCCCCGGGTCTGGACACAGATACGCAGTATTTT
NA	TRBD2	TRBV7-8	TRBJ2-7	CASRTSAEYEQYF	TGTGCCAGCAGGACTAGCGCGGAGTACGAGCAGTACTTC
NA	NA	TRBV2	TRBJ2-5	CASSEVGGPGTQYF	TGTGCCAGCAGTGAGGTTGGGGGGCCGGGGACCCAGTACTTC
NA	NA	TRBV19	TRBJ2-1	CASSILVVDEQFF	TGTGCCAGTAGTATTCTTGTGGTCGATGAGCAGTTCTTC
NA	NA	TRBV5-1	TRBJ2-6	CASSLGTKAGANVLTF	TGCGCCAGCAGCTTGGGCACCAAGGCTGGGGCCAACGTCCTGACTTTC
NA	NA	TRBV5-1	TRBJ2-1	CASSLAQEMQFF	TGCGCCAGCAGCTTGGCCCAGGAGATGCAGTTCTTC
NA	TRBD1	TRBV19	TRBJ2-6	CASSPPGTDNRVLTF	TGTGCCAGTAGCCCCCCTGGGACAGACAACCGGGTCCTGACTTTC
NA	NA	TRBV7-3	TRBJ2-1	CASSLTATVYNEQFF	TGTGCCAGCAGCTTAACGGCGACGGTCTACAATGAGCAGTTCTTC
NA	TRBD2	TRBV7-6	TRBJ2-3	CASSLATSPTDTQYF	TGTGCCAGCAGCTTAGCGACTAGCCCCACAGATACGCAGTATTTT
NA	TRBD1	TRBV19	TRBJ1-1	CASSGQGSIRIEAFF	TGTGCCAGTAGTGGACAGGGGTCCATAAGGATTGAAGCTTTCTTT
NA	NA	TRBV6-5	TRBJ1-5	CASSLTGLSNQPQHF	TGTGCCAGCAGCCTGACCGGGCTCTCCAATCAGCCCCAGCATTTT
NA	NA	TRBV6-6	TRBJ1-4	CASTPAREKLFF	TGTGCCAGCACCCCGGCGCGGGAAAAACTGTTTTTT
NA	TRBD1	TRBV9	TRBJ2-7	CASSVAGQGAYEQYF	TGTGCCAGCAGCGTAGCTGGTCAGGGGGCCTACGAGCAGTACTTC
NA	TRBD1	TRBV18	TRBJ1-5	CASSKEQGNQPQHF	TGTGCCAGCTCAAAAGAACAGGGGAACCAGCCCCAGCATTTT
NA	NA	TRBV9	TRBJ2-1	CASSGQADVDEQFF	TGTGCCAGCAGCGGGCAGGCGGATGTAGATGAGCAGTTCTTC
once	NA	TRBV18	TRBJ2-2	CASSPRATGELFF	TGTGCCAGCTCACCGAGGGCGACCGGGGAGCTGTTTTTT
NA	TRBD2	TRBV14	TRBJ2-1	CASSQELAGGLNEQFF	TGTGCCAGCAGCCAGGAGCTAGCGGGGGGCCTCAATGAGCAGTTCTTC